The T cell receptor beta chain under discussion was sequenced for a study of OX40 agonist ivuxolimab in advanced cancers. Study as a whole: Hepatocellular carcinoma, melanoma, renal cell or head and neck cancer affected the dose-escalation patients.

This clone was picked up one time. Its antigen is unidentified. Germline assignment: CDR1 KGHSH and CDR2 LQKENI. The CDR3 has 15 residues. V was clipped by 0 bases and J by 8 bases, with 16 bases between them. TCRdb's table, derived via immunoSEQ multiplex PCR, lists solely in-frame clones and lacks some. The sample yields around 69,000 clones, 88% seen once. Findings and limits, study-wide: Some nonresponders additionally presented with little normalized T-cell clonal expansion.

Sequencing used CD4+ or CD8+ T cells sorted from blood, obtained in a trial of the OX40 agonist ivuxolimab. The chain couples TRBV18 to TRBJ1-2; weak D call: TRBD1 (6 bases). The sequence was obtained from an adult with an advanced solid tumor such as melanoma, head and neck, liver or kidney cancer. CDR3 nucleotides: TGTGCCAGCTCACCACCGGAGGGGGGAAGAGGGGGCTACACCTTC. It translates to CASSPPEGGRGGYTF.